This TCR beta chain is drawn from a study of T cell responses to AZD1222 COVID-19 vaccine. Repertoires were generated with immunoSEQ multiplex PCR, while TCRdb's copy carries only in-frame clones and drops some. The profile shows fewer than 100,000 clones, almost 90% of them singletons. Material: peripheral blood, obtained on day 0 of AZD1222 vaccination. This TCR derives from an adult in good health.

CDR3 sequence: CASSADRDTGELFF. CDR3 bases: TGTGCCAGCAGCGCGGACAGGGACACCGGGGAGCTGTTTTTT. This chain connects TRBV25-1 to TRBJ2-2, with TRBD1 matching over 8 bases. This CDR3 has 14 residues. Germline V gives CDR1 MGHDK, CDR2 SYGVNS. V lost 6 bases and J lost 3; bases outside the gene matches: 3.